This T cell receptor (beta chain) was found in a study of cytomegalovirus exposure and HLA in healthy donors. Study context: Roughly 85 million unique TCRs from HLA-typed donors made up an early data release.

A multiplex PCR was run with 60 Vbeta primers and 13 Jbeta primers. Data came from immunoSEQ multiplex PCR; TCRdb stores just in-frame clones and leaves some out. The sample totals tens of thousands of clones. The germline V gene encodes CDR1 LNHDA and CDR2 SQIVND (reference sequence). CDR3 length equals 14 residues. Trimming removed 4 bases from V and 3 bases from J, with 10 bases in between. This receptor was taken from a human donor in good health. Material: PBMCs. The chain uses TRBV19 and TRBJ1-5, with D possibly TRBD1 on 6 matching bases. In DNA form, the CDR3 reads TGTGCCAGTAGTACCGGGACATCCAATCAGCCCCAGCATTTT. Protein product: CASSTGTSNQPQHF.